One sample yielded the 12 T cell receptor beta chains listed below, sequenced in a study of neurological immune-mediated disorders. TCRdb itself ran the 5' RACE reads through MiXCR, one entry per CDR3 protein. The repertoire holds about 92,000 distinct CDR3 sequences, under 4.5% seen once, with around 3.2% in the top ten. Sequencing was performed on PBMCs. The receptors shown here come from a woman aged 45-65 years with multiple sclerosis.

This clonotype was picked up many times. In DNA, the CDR3 is TGCGCCAGCACCCCGACTAGCGGAGGAGATACGCAGTATTTT. It translates to CASTPTSGGDTQYF. The chain links TRBV5-1 to TRBJ2-3, with 9 positions matching TRBD2. The CDR3 runs to 14 residues. Germline values: CDR1 SGHRS, CDR2 YFSETQ. The V gene end was trimmed by 6 bases and the J gene end by 5 bases; junction bases not matched to a gene: 7.

This clonotype was picked up many times. This sequence joins TRBV5-1 and TRBJ2-7; 9 bases match TRBD1. Per the germline V gene, CDR1 is SGHRS and CDR2 is YFSETQ. The CDR3 spans 16 residues. The V segment lost 4 bases and the J segment 9 bases; nucleotides outside the gene matches: 17. The CDR3 region has the DNA TGCGCCAGCAGCCCCACACCCCCGGGACAGGGCGAGGCGCAGTACTTC. Protein product: CASSPTPPGQGEAQYF.

This clonotype was seen many times. As DNA, the CDR3 is TGTGCCAGCAGTACCGGGACTAGAGTCAATGAGCAGTTCTTC. This translates into CASSTGTRVNEQFF. The J gene is TRBJ2-1, the V gene TRBV6-2 or TRBV6-3, with 8 nucleotides matching TRBD2. Germline loops: CDR1 MNHEY, CDR2 SVGEGT. The CDR3 spans 14 residues. The J segment lost 6 bases and the V segment lost 5 bases, leaving 6 bases of the junction unmatched.

Remarks on this clonotype: One end of the junction varies from germline; a read error may be responsible. CDR3 region: CASSPGQSENQYF. The CDR3 nucleotides read TGTGCCAGCAGCCCCGGACAGTCAGAGAACCAGTACTTC. The gene calls are TRBV7-2 and TRBJ2-5; D is perhaps TRBD1 (6 bases). Germline CDR1 SGHTA, CDR2 FQGNSA. This CDR3 is built from 13 residues.

This clonotype was observed at least ten times. The V call is TRBV5-6, the J call TRBJ1-5; D is unclear. Between the trimmed V and J ends, which lost 2 bases and 2 bases, there was a span of 8 bases. This CDR3 is 14 amino acids long. Germline V gene sequence: CDR1 SGHDT, CDR2 YYEEEE. The CDR3 nucleotides are TGTGCCAGCAGCTTCTGGAGGCGCAATCAGCCCCAGCATTTT. Its protein product is CASSFWRRNQPQHF.

This chain joins TRBV20-1 and TRBJ2-7; 10 bases match TRBD1. The CDR3 loop spans 17 amino acids. V dropped 3 bases and J dropped 1; count of bases not matched to a gene: 12. In germline, CDR1 is DFQATT, CDR2 SNEGSKA (reference sequence). CDR3 amino acids: CSASGGRGQGPSYEQYF. CDR3 DNA: TGCAGTGCTAGCGGGGGTAGGGGACAGGGGCCGTCCTACGAGCAGTACTTC.

This clonotype was counted a few times. This chain links TRBV3-1 with TRBJ2-7; D remains unclear. CDR3 length equals 14 residues. The V gene lost 3 bases and the J gene lost 3 bases, with 12 bases spanning the gap. Germline V gives CDR1 LGHDT, CDR2 YNNKEL (reference sequence). DNA for the CDR3: TGTGCCAGCAGCCAGGGTCTATCCGACTACGAGCAGTACTTC. Translating it yields CASSQGLSDYEQYF.

Ten or more counts support this clonotype. The chain combines TRBV2 with TRBJ2-7; D unresolved. The ends were cut back, 1 base at V and 6 bases at J, with 13 bases in the middle. Germline loops: CDR1 SNHLY, CDR2 FYNNEI. The CDR3 is made up of 14 amino acids. CDR3: CASSEGLAFLEQYF. The DNA of the CDR3 is TGTGCCAGCAGTGAAGGGCTGGCGTTCCTCGAGCAGTACTTC. Based on the CDR3 plus reference TRBV2 and TRBJ2-7, the full variable domain is EPEVTQTPSHQVTQMGQEVILRCVPISNHLYFYWYRQILGQKVEFLVSFYNNEISEKSEIFDDQFSVERPDGSNFTLKIRSTKLEDSAMYFCASSEGLAFLEQYFGPGTRLTVT.

There are many counts of this clonotype. The J gene is TRBJ2-3, the V gene TRBV7-2, with a possible D match to TRBD2 (5 bases). The CDR3 is made up of 13 amino acids. Trimming cost V 5 bases and J 8 bases, with 14 bases left between them. Germline CDR1 SGHTA, CDR2 FQGNSA. CDR3 residues: CASSEAALGTQYF. CDR3 sequence (DNA): TGTGCCAGCAGCGAAGCGGCCCTTGGTACGCAGTATTTT. The variable domain in full, with the rest retrieved from reference TRBV7-2 and TRBJ2-3, is GAGVSQSPSNKVTEKGKDVELRCDPISGHTALYWYRQSLGQGLEFLIYFQGNSAPDKSGLPSDRFSAERTGGSVSTLTIQRTQQEDSAVYLCASSEAALGTQYFGPGTRLTVL.

This clonotype was counted only a few times. The rearrangement uses TRBV12-3 or TRBV12-4 and TRBJ2-1; D might be TRBD2 (5 bases). This CDR3 has 14 residues. V was clipped by 3 bases and J by 3 bases, with 9 bases between them. CDR3 sequence (DNA): TGTGCCAGCAGTTTCCAGCGGAACTACAATGAGCAGTTCTTC. Amino acid sequence: CASSFQRNYNEQFF.

This clonotype was recorded many times. The chain carries TRBV12-3 or TRBV12-4 and TRBJ2-7, with D uncertain. This CDR3 contains 11 residues. Trimming cost V 8 bases and J 5 bases, with 10 bases left between them. The CDR3 loop is CASQLSHEQYF. The DNA for the CDR3 is TGTGCCAGCCAATTAAGCCACGAGCAGTACTTC.

This clonotype was recorded many times. The V and J genes are TRBV28 and TRBJ2-4; no firm D call. CDR3 length: 14 amino acids. V lost 4 bases and J lost 11, with 18 bases in between. Germline CDR1 MDHEN, CDR2 SYDVKM. CDR3 residues: CASSWGSIPGLQYF. CDR3 nucleotides: TGTGCCAGCAGTTGGGGTTCCATTCCAGGCCTTCAGTACTTC.